This T cell receptor (beta chain) was retrieved from a study of T cell responses to AZD1222 COVID-19 vaccine. Background on the study: It was second doses at about 4 or about 12 weeks that were pooled. Study-level findings and limits: Nearly half of spike-specific TCRs reportedly target variant regions that are unmutated in the B.1.351 and B.1.1.7 variants. Increases in Spike-specific TCR breadth and depth were seen after two AZD1222 doses. Dominant CD4 TCR responses targeted spike regions 160-218 and 743-854.

The data were produced by immunoSEQ multiplex PCR, yet TCRdb's version contains in-frame clones alone and is incomplete. The data contain 90,000 to 95,000 clones, roughly 91% of them singletons. Concerning this clone: Its antigen is unknown.

CDR3 length: 14 residues. V gave up 5 bases and J gave up 1 base, with 12 bases separating them. From germline, CDR1 is KGHSH and CDR2 LQKENI. This sequence was found in an adult in good health. This specimen consisted of peripheral blood, obtained on day 0 of AZD1222 vaccination. The chain couples TRBV18 to TRBJ2-7, with D perhaps given as TRBD1 or TRBD2 (5 bases each). CDR3 DNA: TGTGCCAGCTCATTACCGGGACGGTCCTACGAGCAGTACTTC. This gives the protein CASSLPGRSYEQYF.